A selection of T cell receptor beta chains follows, all from one sample in a study of blood T cell repertoires in COVID-19. The protocol was immunoSEQ multiplex PCR, while the TCRdb copy is restricted to in-frame clones and leaves out a portion. Of around 18,000 clones detected, about nine tenths appear once; the ten largest clones hold roughly 7%. The sample taken for sequencing was peripheral blood. These receptors all come from a human donor in a cohort sampled during active COVID-19. CDR3s include the opening cysteine and the closing phenylalanine or tryptophan. D genes are given only for firm matches. Part of the rows lack a size; the others show once, few, many or a class for expanded clones.

V gene	J gene	D gene	clone size	CDR3 DNA	CDR3 protein
TRBV7-2	TRBJ1-1	NA	NA	TGTGCCAGCAGACGGTCCCAGGGGAACACTGAAGCTTTCTTT	CASRRSQGNTEAFF
TRBV28	TRBJ2-7	TRBD2	NA	TGTGCCAGCAGTTCCCGACTAGCCGGCGGCGAGCAGTACTTC	CASSSRLAGGEQYF
TRBV9	TRBJ2-7	NA	NA	TGTGCCAGCAGCGTAGGTGGCAGCGTGTTACGGGAGCAGTACTTC	CASSVGGSVLREQYF
TRBV27	TRBJ2-1	TRBD2	NA	TGTGCCAGCAGGGGACTAGCGGGTTACAATGAGCAGTTCTTC	CASRGLAGYNEQFF
TRBV6-6	TRBJ2-7	NA	NA	TGTGCCAGCAGTTACTCCGAGGCAGGGGCGGCTAACGAGCAGTACTTC	CASSYSEAGAANEQYF
TRBV11-2	TRBJ2-1	NA	once	TGTGCCAGCAGCTTAGGAAGGCTTTCCCCTCCTAGCGTCTTC	CASSLGRLSPPSVF
TRBV15	TRBJ1-2	TRBD1	once	TGTGCCACCAGCAGAGGGGAACATCGGGACAGGCACTATGGCTACACCTTC	CATSRGEHRDRHYGYTF
TRBV29-1	TRBJ1-2	NA	NA	TGCAGCGTGCGTCGGGGGTCCCTCTATGGCTACACCTTC	CSVRRGSLYGYTF
TRBV27	TRBJ2-7	TRBD2	NA	TGTGCCAGCAGTACCCGACTAGCGGGAGGGCCCTACGAGCAGTACTTC	CASSTRLAGGPYEQYF
TRBV14	TRBJ2-7	TRBD1	NA	TGTGCCAGCAGCCAAGAGTCAGGGGGCTACGAGCAGTACTTC	CASSQESGGYEQYF
TRBV30	TRBJ2-5	NA	NA	TGTGCCTGGAGTAAGGCAGGTCAAAAGAGAGAGACCCAGTACTTC	CAWSKAGQKRETQYF
TRBV5-6	TRBJ2-4	TRBD2	NA	TGTGCCAGCAGCTTGATGGGAGGACTAGCGGGACCCGACATTCAGTACTTC	CASSLMGGLAGPDIQYF
TRBV6-5	TRBJ1-1	NA	NA	TGTGCCAGCAAGGAGGTCACCCACACTGAAGCTTTCTTT	CASKEVTHTEAFF
TRBV5-1	TRBJ2-3	NA	NA	TGCGCCAGCAGCTCCGGGGGGCCGAGCACAGATACGCAGTATTTT	CASSSGGPSTDTQYF
TRBV24-1	TRBJ1-1	TRBD1	NA	TGTGCCACTCCCTCGAAGGACAGGGGCTCGGTTGCTCACACTGAAGCTTTCTTT	CATPSKDRGSVAHTEAFF
TRBV2	TRBJ1-1	NA	NA	TGTGCCAGCAGTGCTGGCGGGACCCAAGCTTTCTTT	CASSAGGTQAFF
TRBV19	TRBJ2-3	TRBD2	NA	TGTGCCAGTAGTAAACGGACTAGCGGGAGCTTCACAGATACGCAGTATTTT	CASSKRTSGSFTDTQYF
TRBV18	TRBJ1-1	NA	NA	TGTGCCAGTGGTTCGTCAGGGCGGACTGAAGCTTTCTTT	CASGSSGRTEAFF
TRBV7-2	TRBJ1-3	NA	NA	TGTGCCAGCAGCTTAGCGCGAGGTATTCCTGGAAACACCATATATTTT	CASSLARGIPGNTIYF
TRBV19	TRBJ1-2	NA	NA	TGTGCCAGTAGGTCCAACCTAGGGGGTTCTGGCTACACCTTC	CASRSNLGGSGYTF
TRBV5-1	TRBJ2-1	TRBD2	NA	TGCGCCAGCAGCTTAGCGGCTAGCGGAAATTACAATGAGCAGTTCTTC	CASSLAASGNYNEQFF
TRBV5-6	TRBJ2-7	TRBD1	NA	TGTGCCAGCAGCCCGGGACAGGGGGCCTCCTACGAGCAGTACTTC	CASSPGQGASYEQYF
TRBV11-2	TRBJ2-5	NA	NA	TGTGCCAGCAGCCCGATAGGCAGGGTTGAGACCCAGTACTTC	CASSPIGRVETQYF
TRBV7-2	TRBJ1-4	NA	NA	TGTGCCAGCAGCTTAACCCAGGGGAGTGAAAAACTGTTTTTT	CASSLTQGSEKLFF
TRBV5-1	TRBJ2-7	NA	NA	TGCGCCAGCAGCTTGGTTGGCCCTTACGAGCAGTACTTC	CASSLVGPYEQYF
TRBV11-2	TRBJ2-7	NA	NA	TGTGCCAGCAGCCCCAGCTCCTACGAGCAGTACTTC	CASSPSSYEQYF
TRBV27	TRBJ2-3	NA	NA	TGTGCCATCCCCCCAGGGACTGGACAACCTTTTTTCACAGATACGCAGTATTTT	CAIPPGTGQPFFTDTQYF
TRBV5-8	TRBJ2-7	TRBD2	NA	TGTGCCAGCAGCCGTGGGGGGGTAGCAGACTACGAGCAGTACTTC	CASSRGGVADYEQYF
TRBV2	TRBJ1-4	NA	NA	TGTGCCAGCCGAGGGGGGGGAGGTGAAAAACTGTTTTTT	CASRGGGGEKLFF
TRBV4-3	TRBJ2-6	NA	NA	TGCGCCAGCAGCCAAGATGTAACAGCTGGGGCCAACGTCCTGACTTTC	CASSQDVTAGANVLTF
TRBV5-1	TRBJ2-1	NA	few	TGCGCCAGCAGCTTGGTCGGTGGGGCCGAGCAGTTCTTC	CASSLVGGAEQFF
TRBV20-1	TRBJ1-5	TRBD1	NA	TGCAGTGCTAGTTCAGGGGGCGGTTTCGATCAGCCCCAGCATTTT	CSASSGGGFDQPQHF
TRBV7-9	TRBJ2-4	NA	NA	TGTGCCAGCAGCTCAGCTCCGGACATTCAGTACTTC	CASSSAPDIQYF
TRBV28	TRBJ2-3	NA	NA	TGTGCCAGCAGTTTAGGGTTGCGGGATACGCAGTATTTT	CASSLGLRDTQYF
TRBV5-1	TRBJ1-1	NA	once	TGCGCCAGCAGCCCCACAACCTCGGGGGTCGTGGGCTTGAACACTGAAGCTTTCTTT	CASSPTTSGVVGLNTEAFF
TRBV11-2	TRBJ2-5	TRBD1	NA	TGTGCCAGCAGAAGGGGACAGGGGACCCTAACGCAGTACTTC	CASRRGQGTLTQYF
TRBV7-9	TRBJ2-7	NA	NA	TGTGCCAGCAGCTTACGAGCGGCTAACTACGAGCAGTACTTC	CASSLRAANYEQYF
TRBV2	TRBJ1-2	TRBD1	NA	TGTGCCAGCAGGGAGGGACAGGCCAGGTCTACCTTC	CASREGQARSTF
TRBV2	TRBJ2-7	NA	NA	TGTGCCAGCTTCCGGGACACCAACTACGAGCAGTACTTC	CASFRDTNYEQYF
TRBV19	TRBJ2-3	TRBD1	NA	TGTGCCAGTAGTCTCGGACAGGGGGCTAGAAGAACAGATACGCAGTATTTT	CASSLGQGARRTDTQYF